This note documents a single TCR beta chain sequence. The data were obtained in a study of blood T cell repertoires in COVID-19. Study at large: Acute and convalescent COVID-19 samples came from the United States, Italy and Spain. PBMCs, B-cell-depleted T cells, or T cells provided the cDNA or gDNA that made up the material.

Original processing methods: Using reference gene primer amplification, nucleated cell counts were estimated. This table comes from immunoSEQ multiplex PCR, and its TCRdb copy is limited to in-frame clones, with some not included. D and trimming were read from the DNA, whereas the V and J calls and clone size are those reported in that table. In the table there are about 90,000 clones, around 90% of which are singletons. Source material: peripheral blood. This clonotype was obtained from a male donor with acute or convalescent COVID-19.

CDR3 region: CASSKVGTGCPNNEQFF. The CDR3 DNA follows: TGTGCCAGCAGCAAAGTAGGGACAGGGTGCCCTAACAATGAGCAGTTCTTC. The chain is built from TRBV21-1 and TRBJ2-1; no check of the table's D call, TRBD1, against the DNA was made. TRBV21-1 corresponds to a pseudogene. The CDR3 spans 17 residues.